The entry below gives a single TCR beta chain sequence along with its context. Generated by immunoSEQ multiplex PCR, the TCRdb table keeps only in-frame clones and is missing some. Among millions of clones listed, 95% were seen once. These data come from a study of shared clonotypes between healthy human individuals. Looked up from germline, CDR1 is MDHEN and CDR2 is SYDVKM. The CDR3 contains 12 residues. V lost 6 bases and J lost 7, with 13 bases in between. The chain uses TRBV28 and TRBJ2-7, with D hard to call. This clonotype was obtained from a man aged 18 to 29 in good health. Specimen: naive CD4+ T cells sorted from blood. Noted subset: CD45RA+ positively selected. CDR3 in DNA: TGTGCCAGCAGACCACAGCGTCAGGAGCAGTACTTC. The encoded protein is CASRPQRQEQYF.